Listed below are T cell receptor beta chains from one sample, sequenced in a study of T cell changes during pregnancy in multiple sclerosis. TCRdb's copy holds only in-frame clones and misses some; the assay was immunoSEQ multiplex PCR. This sample has some 64,000 clones; 85% to 90% occur once, and the top ten carry 0.89%. The source material was peripheral blood, sampled in the first trimester of pregnancy. The receptor source for this set is a female donor in good health, enrolled as a control in a pregnancy study. CDR3s include the opening cysteine and the closing phenylalanine or tryptophan. A D gene is named only where the DNA matches it firmly. A clone size is listed for some rows: how often the clone was seen (once, few, many), or a class if it is expanded.

D gene	V gene	CDR3 length	clone size	J gene	CDR3 DNA	CDR3 protein
NA	TRBV9	13	NA	TRBJ2-1	TGTGCCAGCAGCGTAGCCCCCCGCAATGAGCAGTTCTTC	CASSVAPRNEQFF
TRBD1	TRBV7-2	14	NA	TRBJ1-1	TGTGCCAGCAGCTTACAGGGGGCGAGAACTGAAGCTTTCTTT	CASSLQGARTEAFF
TRBD2	TRBV7-7	14	NA	TRBJ2-7	TGTGCCAGCAGCTTAGGGGAGGGACTCTACGAGCAGTACTTC	CASSLGEGLYEQYF
TRBD2	TRBV2	15	NA	TRBJ2-5	TGTGCCAGCAGTGGTAGCGGGGGGGCCCAAGAGACCCAGTACTTC	CASSGSGGAQETQYF
TRBD1	TRBV6-1	14	NA	TRBJ1-4	TGTGCCAGCAGACGCACAGGGGCCGGTGAAAAACTGTTTTTT	CASRRTGAGEKLFF
NA	TRBV18	15	NA	TRBJ2-7	TGTGCCAGCTCACCTTCGGGGGGCCTTAACTACGAGCAGTACTTC	CASSPSGGLNYEQYF
NA	TRBV27	15	NA	TRBJ2-2	TGTGCCAGCAGGGGAAACAGGGCCCGCGCCGGGGAGCTGTTTTTT	CASRGNRARAGELFF
TRBD1	TRBV4-1	15	NA	TRBJ1-1	TGCGCCAGCAGCCGAATACCGACAGGGGGCACTGAAGCTTTCTTT	CASSRIPTGGTEAFF
NA	TRBV30	14	NA	TRBJ1-1	TGTGCCTGGGGATCGGGGTCCGTGAACACTGAAGCTTTCTTT	CAWGSGSVNTEAFF
NA	TRBV18	16	NA	TRBJ1-3	TGTGCCAGCTCACCAGGGCGCACTGGCTCTGGAAACACCATATATTTT	CASSPGRTGSGNTIYF
NA	TRBV19	14	NA	TRBJ2-3	TGTGCCAGTAGTATAGGGCAGAACACAGATACGCAGTATTTT	CASSIGQNTDTQYF
NA	TRBV23-1	16	NA	TRBJ2-7	TGCGCCAGCAGTCACCAAATGCGGTCCCCGCCCTACGAGCAGTACTTC	CASSHQMRSPPYEQYF
NA	TRBV11-2	13	NA	TRBJ1-6	TGTGCCAGCAGTGGGCGCCATAATTCACCCCTCCACTTT	CASSGRHNSPLHF
TRBD1	TRBV5-6	14	NA	TRBJ2-2	TGTGCCAGCAGCTGGGACAGGAGCACCGGGGAGCTGTTTTTT	CASSWDRSTGELFF
NA	TRBV19	14	NA	TRBJ1-5	TGTGCCAGTAGCAGGACAGCCGGCAATCAGCCCCAGCATTTT	CASSRTAGNQPQHF
NA	TRBV5-1	14	NA	TRBJ1-1	TGCGCCAGCAGCTTGGTTACAGAGAACACTGAAGCTTTCTTT	CASSLVTENTEAFF
NA	TRBV7-9	14	few	TRBJ1-1	TGTGCCAGCAGCCCCTGGACAGTGAACACTGAAGCTTTCTTT	CASSPWTVNTEAFF
TRBD1	TRBV19	12	NA	TRBJ1-5	TGTGCCAGTGCCGGGACAGATGCGCCCCAGCATTTT	CASAGTDAPQHF
NA	TRBV5-5	14	NA	TRBJ1-2	TGTGCCAGCAGCGATTCGACAAGCACCTATGGCTACACCTTC	CASSDSTSTYGYTF
NA	TRBV4-2	14	NA	TRBJ1-5	TGTGCCAGCAGCCCCCAAGAGGGGGATCAGCCCCAGCATTTT	CASSPQEGDQPQHF
TRBD1	TRBV19	13	NA	TRBJ1-1	TGTGCCAGTAGCTACAGGGGGCTAAATGAAGCTTTCTTT	CASSYRGLNEAFF
TRBD2	TRBV27	13	NA	TRBJ2-7	TGTGCCAGCAGTTTAGCGGGGGGCAACGAGCAGTACTTC	CASSLAGGNEQYF
NA	TRBV30	15	NA	TRBJ2-3	TGTGCCTGGAGTGTACGCAGGGGAGGCACAGATACGCAGTATTTT	CAWSVRRGGTDTQYF
NA	TRBV7-9	12	NA	TRBJ2-1	TGTGCCAGCAGCTTAGGAGACAGGCAGCAGTTCTTC	CASSLGDRQQFF
TRBD2	TRBV7-2	16	NA	TRBJ2-3	TGTGCCAGCAGCTTGTTAGCGGGGGCCATCACAGATACGCAGTATTTT	CASSLLAGAITDTQYF
NA	TRBV6-5	16	NA	TRBJ2-7	TGTGCCAGCAGTTACTCTAAACCAGGCCCAACCTACGAGCAGTACTTC	CASSYSKPGPTYEQYF
NA	TRBV18	14	NA	TRBJ1-3	TGTGCCAGCTCACCAGGGGCGGCAGGAAACACCATATATTTT	CASSPGAAGNTIYF
TRBD1	TRBV7-8	15	NA	TRBJ2-7	TGTGCCAGCAGCTTCGGGACAGGGGTTAACTACGAGCAGTACTTC	CASSFGTGVNYEQYF
TRBD1	TRBV6-1	17	NA	TRBJ1-5	TGTGCCAGCAGTGAAAGCTTAAACAGGGGGACTCTTCAGCCCCAGCATTTT	CASSESLNRGTLQPQHF
TRBD1	TRBV27	12	few	TRBJ1-1	TGTGCCAGCAGATATGGGACAGGGGAGGCTTTCTTT	CASRYGTGEAFF
TRBD1	TRBV11-3	15	once	TRBJ1-4	TGTGCCAGCAGCCGCCAGGGACAGGGTAATGAAAAACTGTTTTTT	CASSRQGQGNEKLFF
NA	TRBV6-6	15	NA	TRBJ2-2	TGTGCCAGCAGCCCCACGACTTCGAACACCGGGGAGCTGTTTTTT	CASSPTTSNTGELFF
TRBD1	TRBV30	16	NA	TRBJ1-4	TGTGCCTGGAGTGCTAAAACAGGGGTACTTAATGAAAAACTGTTTTTT	CAWSAKTGVLNEKLFF
TRBD1	TRBV6-5	15	NA	TRBJ1-1	TGTGCCAGCAGTTCGCAGGGGGAGATGAACACTGAAGCTTTCTTT	CASSSQGEMNTEAFF
NA	TRBV4-1	15	NA	TRBJ2-2	TGCGCCAGCAGCCCCCTTCCCTTTTCCCTCGGGGAGCTGTTTTTT	CASSPLPFSLGELFF
TRBD1	TRBV7-9	13	NA	TRBJ1-2	TGTGCCAGCGCGCACCCAGGGGGCTATGGCTACACCTTC	CASAHPGGYGYTF
TRBD1	TRBV4-3	17	NA	TRBJ1-1	TGCGCCAGCAGCCAAGATTTAAGGGACAGGGTTCACACTGAAGCTTTCTTT	CASSQDLRDRVHTEAFF
NA	TRBV7-2	15	NA	TRBJ1-5	TGTGCCAGCAGCACCGGCGTACAGCCCAATCAGCCCCAGCATTTT	CASSTGVQPNQPQHF
NA	TRBV5-6	14	NA	TRBJ2-4	TGTGCCAGCAGCTTCTATCTACAGGGCCACATTCAGTACTTC	CASSFYLQGHIQYF
TRBD2	TRBV13	15	NA	TRBJ2-1	TGTGCCAGCAGCTTAAGACTAGCGGGGGGACGTGAGCAGTTCTTC	CASSLRLAGGREQFF
TRBD1	TRBV27	16	NA	TRBJ2-5	TGTGCCAGCAGTTTATTGGGACAGGGGGCAGCTGAGACCCAGTACTTC	CASSLLGQGAAETQYF
TRBD2	TRBV5-6	16	NA	TRBJ2-3	TGTGCCAGCAGCTTGGACCAGCGGGGGAGCACAGATACGCAGTATTTT	CASSLDQRGSTDTQYF
TRBD1	TRBV2	14	NA	TRBJ1-1	TGTGCCAGCAACCGGGGACAGATGAACACTGAAGCTTTCTTT	CASNRGQMNTEAFF
TRBD1	TRBV7-9	14	NA	TRBJ1-1	TGTGCCAGCAGCCCCGGACAGGTGAACACTGAAGCTTTCTTT	CASSPGQVNTEAFF
NA	TRBV15	19	NA	TRBJ2-2	TGTGCCACCAGCAGAGTTAAGATGTCGGCCATGTCGGGAACCGGGGAGCTGTTTTTT	CATSRVKMSAMSGTGELFF